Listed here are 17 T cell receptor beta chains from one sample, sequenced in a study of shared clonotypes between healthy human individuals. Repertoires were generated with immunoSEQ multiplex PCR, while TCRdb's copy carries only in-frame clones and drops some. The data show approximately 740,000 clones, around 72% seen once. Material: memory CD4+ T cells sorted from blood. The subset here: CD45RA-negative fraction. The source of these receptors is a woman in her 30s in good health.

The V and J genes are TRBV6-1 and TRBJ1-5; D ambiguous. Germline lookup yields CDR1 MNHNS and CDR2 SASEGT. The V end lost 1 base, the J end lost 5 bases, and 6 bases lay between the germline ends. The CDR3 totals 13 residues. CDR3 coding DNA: TGTGCCAGCAGTGAAGAATCGCATCAGCCCCAGCATTTT. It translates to CASSEESHQPQHF.

The CDR3 loop reads CATSSDRVVEKLFF. CDR3 nucleotides: TGTGCCACCTCCTCCGACAGGGTCGTTGAAAAACTGTTTTTT. The J gene is TRBJ1-4, the V gene TRBV15, with 7 bases matching TRBD1. Germline lookup yields CDR1 LNHNV and CDR2 YYDKDF (reference sequence). The CDR3 runs to 14 residues. With V trimmed by 8 bases and J by 7 bases, 10 bases remained unmatched.

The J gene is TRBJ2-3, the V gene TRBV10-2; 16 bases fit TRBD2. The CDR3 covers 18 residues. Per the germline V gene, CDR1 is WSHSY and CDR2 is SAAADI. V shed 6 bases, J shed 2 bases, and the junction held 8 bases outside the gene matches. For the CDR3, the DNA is TGCGCCAGCAGACCCCCGGGACTAGCGGGAGGGACCACAGATACGCAGTATTTT. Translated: CASRPPGLAGGTTDTQYF.

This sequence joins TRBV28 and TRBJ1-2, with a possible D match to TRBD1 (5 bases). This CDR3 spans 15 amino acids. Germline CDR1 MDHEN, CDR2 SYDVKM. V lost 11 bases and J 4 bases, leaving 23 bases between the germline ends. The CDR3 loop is CAVIEPGLELYGYTF. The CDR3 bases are TGTGCCGTTATCGAACCGGGGCTTGAACTCTATGGCTACACCTTC.

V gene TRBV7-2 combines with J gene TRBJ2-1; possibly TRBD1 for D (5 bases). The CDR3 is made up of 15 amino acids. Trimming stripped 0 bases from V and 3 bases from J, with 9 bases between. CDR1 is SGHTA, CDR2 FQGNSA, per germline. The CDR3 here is CASSLAKGDYNEQFF. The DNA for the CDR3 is TGTGCCAGCAGCTTAGCCAAAGGGGACTACAATGAGCAGTTCTTC.

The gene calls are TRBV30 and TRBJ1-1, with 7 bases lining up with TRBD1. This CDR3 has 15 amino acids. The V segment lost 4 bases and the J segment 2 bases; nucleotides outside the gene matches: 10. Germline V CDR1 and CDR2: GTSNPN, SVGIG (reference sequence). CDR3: CAWTETDRYNTEAFF. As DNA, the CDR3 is TGTGCCTGGACGGAGACGGACAGGTACAACACTGAAGCTTTCTTT.

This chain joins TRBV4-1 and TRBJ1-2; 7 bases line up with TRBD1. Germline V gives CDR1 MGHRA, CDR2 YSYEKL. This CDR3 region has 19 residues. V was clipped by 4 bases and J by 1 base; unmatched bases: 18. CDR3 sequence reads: CASSPVNRDSRSLNYGYTF. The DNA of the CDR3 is TGCGCCAGCAGCCCAGTAAACCGGGACAGCCGAAGCCTTAACTATGGCTACACCTTC.

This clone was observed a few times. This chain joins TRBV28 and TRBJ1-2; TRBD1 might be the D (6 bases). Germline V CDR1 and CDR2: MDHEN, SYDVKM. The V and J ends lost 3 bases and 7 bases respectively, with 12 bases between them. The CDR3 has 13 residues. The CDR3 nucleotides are TGTGCCAGCAGTTTGGCCACAGGGTCTGGCTACACCTTC. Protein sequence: CASSLATGSGYTF.

CDR3 sequence: CASTKGDSGRRTKNIQYF. In DNA, the CDR3 is TGTGCCAGCACCAAGGGGGATAGCGGGAGAAGGACCAAAAACATTCAGTACTTC. The chain has TRBV5-4 and TRBJ2-4, with 9 bases matching TRBD2. Germline loops: CDR1 SGHNT, CDR2 YYREEE (reference sequence). The CDR3 is 18 amino acids. The V gene end was trimmed by 6 bases and the J gene end by 2 bases; junction bases not matched to a gene: 15. Full variable domain (outside the CDR3, taken from reference TRBV5-4 and TRBJ2-4): ETGVTQSPTHLIKTRGQQVTLRCSSQSGHNTVSWYQQALGQGPQFIFQYYREEENGRGNFPPRFSGLQFPNYSSELNVNALELDDSALYLCASTKGDSGRRTKNIQYFGAGTRLSVL.

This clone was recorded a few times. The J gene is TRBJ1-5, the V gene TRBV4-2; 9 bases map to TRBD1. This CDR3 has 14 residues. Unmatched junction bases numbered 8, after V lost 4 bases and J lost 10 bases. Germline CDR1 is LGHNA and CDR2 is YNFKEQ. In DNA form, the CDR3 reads TGTGCCAGCAGCCCCGACAGGGGGGAGGGTCCCCAGCATTTT. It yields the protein CASSPDRGEGPQHF.

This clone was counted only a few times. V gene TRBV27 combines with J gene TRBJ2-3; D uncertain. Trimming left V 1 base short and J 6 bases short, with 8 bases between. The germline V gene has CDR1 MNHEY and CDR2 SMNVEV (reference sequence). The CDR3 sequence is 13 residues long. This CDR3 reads CASSLFRLDTQYF. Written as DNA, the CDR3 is TGTGCCAGCAGTTTATTTCGACTCGATACGCAGTATTTT.

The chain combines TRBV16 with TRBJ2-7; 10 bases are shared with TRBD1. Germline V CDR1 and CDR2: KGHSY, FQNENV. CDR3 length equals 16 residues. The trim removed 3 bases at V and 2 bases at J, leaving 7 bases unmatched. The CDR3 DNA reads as TGTGCCAGCAGCCACGAGCCGGGACAGGGGACCTACGAGCAGTACTTC. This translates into CASSHEPGQGTYEQYF. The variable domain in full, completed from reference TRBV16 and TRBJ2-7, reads GEEVAQTPKHLVRGEGQKAKLYCAPIKGHSYVFWYQQVLKNEFKFLISFQNENVFDETGMPKERFSAKCLPNSPCSLEIQATKLEDSAVYFCASSHEPGQGTYEQYFGPGTRLTVT.

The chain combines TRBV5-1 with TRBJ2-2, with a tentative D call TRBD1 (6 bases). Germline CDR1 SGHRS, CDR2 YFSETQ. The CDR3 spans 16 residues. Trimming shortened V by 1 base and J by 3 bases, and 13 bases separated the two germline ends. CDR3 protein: CASSLTTGFDTGELFF. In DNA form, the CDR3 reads TGCGCCAGCAGCTTGACTACAGGGTTCGACACCGGGGAGCTGTTTTTT.

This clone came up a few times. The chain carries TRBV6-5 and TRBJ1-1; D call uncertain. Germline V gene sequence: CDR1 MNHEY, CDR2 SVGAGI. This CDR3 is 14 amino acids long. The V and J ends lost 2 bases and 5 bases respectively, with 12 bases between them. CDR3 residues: CASSYAHQLTEAFF. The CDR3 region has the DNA TGTGCCAGCAGTTACGCACACCAGTTAACTGAAGCTTTCTTT.

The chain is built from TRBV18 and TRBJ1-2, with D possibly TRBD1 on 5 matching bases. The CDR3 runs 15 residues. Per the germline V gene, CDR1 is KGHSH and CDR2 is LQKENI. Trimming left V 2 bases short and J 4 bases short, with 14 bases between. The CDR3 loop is CASSPAGRTPYGYTF. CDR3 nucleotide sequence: TGTGCCAGCTCACCAGCGGGGCGGACCCCCTATGGCTACACCTTC.

The CDR3 is CASNGLAGGGETQYF. CDR3 nucleotide sequence: TGTGCCAGCAACGGACTAGCGGGAGGTGGAGAGACCCAGTACTTC. The J gene is TRBJ2-5, the V gene TRBV11-1; 14 nucleotides agree with TRBD2. The J segment lost 4 bases and the V segment lost 7 bases, leaving 5 bases of the junction unmatched. Germline V gene lookup returns CDR1 SGHAT and CDR2 FQDESV (reference sequence). The CDR3 totals 15 residues. The complete variable domain, with remaining parts taken from reference TRBV11-1 and TRBJ2-5, reads EAEVAQSPRYKITEKSQAVAFWCDPISGHATLYWYRQILGQGPELLVQFQDESVVDDSQLPKDRFSAERLKGVDSTLKIQPAELGDSAMYLCASNGLAGGGETQYFGPGTRLLVL.

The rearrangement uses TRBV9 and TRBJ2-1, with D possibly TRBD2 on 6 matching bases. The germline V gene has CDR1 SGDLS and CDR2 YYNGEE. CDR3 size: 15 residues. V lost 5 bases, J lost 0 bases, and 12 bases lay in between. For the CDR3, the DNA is TGTGCCAGCAGGAGCCTCGGGAGCTCCTACAATGAGCAGTTCTTC. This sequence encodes CASRSLGSSYNEQFF.